The clone carrying this T cell receptor beta chain was detected only a few times. V dropped 5 bases and J dropped 9 bases, with 14 bases sitting between them. The CDR3 has 13 residues. The germline gives CDR1 MDHEN, CDR2 SYDVKM. How the authors handled the data: Amplification of reference gene primers provided the estimated nucleated cell counts. TCRdb's copy holds only in-frame clones and misses some; the assay was immunoSEQ multiplex PCR. V, J and clone size are those of that table, while D and trimming were read from the DNA. Of around 170,000 clones listed, approximately 74% are singletons. This entry comes from a study of blood T cell repertoires in COVID-19. Overall study: Acute and convalescent COVID-19 specimens originated in the United States, Italy and Spain. PBMCs, B-cell-depleted T cells, or T cells were the source of the cDNA or gDNA that made up the material.

The sample was peripheral blood. This chain connects TRBV28 to TRBJ1-5, with D unclear. This receptor was obtained from a woman older than 75 with acute or convalescent COVID-19. Here the CDR3 DNA reads TGTGCCAGCAGTGACGACCGGGTACGGCCCCAGCATTTT. This translates into CASSDDRVRPQHF. The full variable domain, its missing parts supplied by reference TRBV28 and TRBJ1-5, is DVKVTQSSRYLVKRTGEKVFLECVQDMDHENMFWYRQDPGLGLRLIYFSYDVKMKEKGDIPEGYSVSREKKERFSLILESASTNQTSMYLCASSDDRVRPQHFGDGTRLSIL.